A selection of T cell receptor beta chains follows, all from one sample in a study of shared clonotypes between healthy human individuals. Sequencing used immunoSEQ multiplex PCR; TCRdb keeps in-frame clones, though not all of them. The sample contains 980,000 or so clones, approximately 80% of which appear only once. Input material: memory CD4+ T cells sorted from blood. Receptors were obtained from a man younger than 30 in good health. Each CDR3 is given with its conserved first and last residue. The D gene is left open where the match is weak. The size of a clone is reported for some rows only, either as once, few or many, or as a class for expanded clones.

d_call j_call clone_size v_call cdr3_aa cdr3_nt
. TRBJ1-2 . TRBV7-2 CASSLGGGYGYTF TGTGCCAGCAGCTTAGGGGGAGGCTATGGCTACACCTTC
. TRBJ1-1 . TRBV5-1 CASSSSSFSGTEAFF TGCGCCAGCAGCTCCTCCTCCTTTTCTGGCACTGAAGCTTTCTTT
. TRBJ2-3 . TRBV10-1 CASREADTQYF TGCGCCAGCAGAGAGGCAGATACGCAGTATTTT
. TRBJ2-4 . TRBV6-1 CASSEGVTNIQYF TGTGCCAGCAGTGAAGGAGTTACGAACATTCAGTACTTC
. TRBJ2-5 . TRBV7-2 CASSPGPETQYF TGTGCCAGCAGCCCCGGACCCGAGACCCAGTACTTC
TRBD1 TRBJ1-1 once TRBV6-4 CASSDPIKQTGEKVTEAFF TGTGCCAGCAGTGACCCCATAAAGCAGACAGGGGAAAAGGTGACTGAAGCTTTCTTT
. TRBJ2-5 . TRBV2 CASSLGTQGETQYF TGTGCCAGCAGTTTAGGGACCCAAGGGGAGACCCAGTACTTC
TRBD1 TRBJ2-7 . TRBV12-5 CASGPEDRQNAYEQYF TGTGCTAGTGGTCCGGAGGACAGGCAAAATGCCTACGAGCAGTACTTC
TRBD1 TRBJ2-3 . TRBV11-2 CASSSHTSPGQGKSDTQYF TGTGCCAGCAGCTCGCATACCTCACCGGGACAGGGTAAGTCAGATACGCAGTATTTT
. TRBJ2-2 . TRBV10-1 CAAPLLASNTGELFF TGCGCCGCTCCCCTTCTAGCGTCGAACACCGGGGAGCTGTTTTTT
. TRBJ2-7 . TRBV7-2 CASSLDFGEQYF TGTGCCAGCAGCCTTGACTTTGGGGAGCAGTACTTC
TRBD2 TRBJ2-7 few TRBV18 CASSPGLAGTYEQYF TGTGCCAGCTCACCAGGACTAGCGGGGACCTACGAGCAGTACTTC
TRBD2 TRBJ2-3 . TRBV10-3 CAISGGASDTQYF TGTGCCATCAGCGGGGGGGCTTCCGATACGCAGTATTTT
. TRBJ2-2 . TRBV7-2 CASSSGPTGELFF TGTGCCAGCAGCTCGGGCCCCACCGGGGAGCTGTTTTTT
. TRBJ1-6 . TRBV6-5 CASSNRAQNSPLHF TGTGCCAGCAGTAACCGGGCCCAAAATTCACCCCTCCACTTT
. TRBJ1-1 . TRBV30 CAWSLGGFAEAFF TGTGCCTGGAGTCTGGGGGGCTTCGCTGAAGCTTTCTTT
TRBD2 TRBJ2-1 . TRBV10-3 CAISERAGGDYNEQFF TGTGCCATCAGTGAGAGAGCGGGGGGCGATTACAATGAGCAGTTCTTC
. TRBJ1-4 many TRBV20-1 CSAGAGGLFF TGCAGTGCTGGGGCGGGGGGACTGTTTTTT
. TRBJ1-2 once TRBV9 CASSAPERANYGYTF TGTGCCAGCAGCGCCCCAGAGAGAGCTAACTATGGCTACACCTTC
. TRBJ1-1 few TRBV11-3 CASSPQLGPGNTEAFF TGTGCCAGCAGCCCGCAACTGGGGCCGGGGAACACTGAAGCTTTCTTT
TRBD1 TRBJ1-5 many TRBV19 CASSTDRGRGGNQPQHF TGTGCCAGTAGTACGGACAGGGGGCGAGGGGGCAATCAGCCCCAGCATTTT
. TRBJ1-5 . TRBV15 CATSRAIGQTHLSNQPQHF TGTGCCACCAGCAGAGCCATAGGACAAACCCACCTTAGCAATCAGCCCCAGCATTTT
. TRBJ2-2 . TRBV19 CASSDRNTGELFF TGTGCCAGTAGTGACAGAAACACCGGGGAGCTGTTTTTT
TRBD1 TRBJ1-2 . TRBV6-5 CATSTGGRRYGYTF TGTGCCACGTCTACAGGGGGCCGTAGATATGGCTACACCTTC
. TRBJ2-7 . TRBV4-1 CASSQVVGPYEQYF TGCGCCAGCAGCCAAGTCGTGGGTCCCTACGAGCAGTACTTC
. TRBJ2-7 . TRBV15 CATSSRDNSYEQYF TGTGCCACCAGCTCCCGGGACAACTCCTACGAGCAGTACTTC